This T cell receptor beta chain emerged from a study of shared clonotypes between healthy human individuals. Study overall: Per donor, CD8 memory used one plate, CD8 naive used two, CD4 memory used three and CD4 naive used three.

Clones were sequenced by immunoSEQ multiplex PCR, and TCRdb holds only the in-frame ones, with some missing. This table holds around 2.5 million clones, 80% to 95% found once. Of note for this clone: Antigen unknown.

The study, taken as a whole, reports: It was observed that about 5% of naive CD4 clonotypes were shared across a handful of donors. Clonotypes shared by all four donors outscored non-shared clonotypes in generation probability.

Per the germline V gene, CDR1 is SGHRS and CDR2 is YFSETQ. Deletions cut 5 bases from V and 8 bases from J, with 17 bases between. This CDR3 has 14 amino acids. CD45RA+ naive and CD45RA-negative memory subsets were separated from CD4+ cells. The chain joins TRBV5-1 to TRBJ2-1; a weak D match, TRBD1 (6 bases). Material: naive CD4+ T cells from PBMCs. As to subset: CD45RA+ positively selected. This receptor was identified in a man between 18 and 35 years old in good health. Some clones in this sample may be carry-over from other donors' samples. The CDR3 DNA reads as TGCGCCAGCAGTCAGAATAGGGGGTCGGATGAGCAGTTCTTC. Amino acid sequence: CASSQNRGSDEQFF.